This T cell receptor beta chain was profiled in a study of blood T cell repertoires in COVID-19. Overall study context: Researchers got acute and convalescent COVID-19 samples from the United States, Italy and Spain. The analysed material was cDNA or gDNA that came from T cells, B-cell-depleted T cells, or PBMCs.

A single count supports this clone. CDR1 MNHEY and CDR2 SVGAGI come from the germline V gene. V lost 0 bases and J lost 7; bases outside the gene matches: 6. The length of the CDR3 is 15 residues. Libraries were prepared by immunoSEQ multiplex PCR; TCRdb keeps only in-frame clonotypes and omits some of them. In the table there are 150,000 or so clones, about four fifths of which are singletons. The sequencing input was peripheral blood. The J gene is TRBJ1-5, the V gene TRBV6-5; 7 nucleotides align to TRBD1. This TCR came from a woman aged 80 or over with acute or convalescent COVID-19. The CDR3 protein is CASSYSRGGGQPQHF. The CDR3 DNA follows: TGTGCCAGCAGTTACTCGAGAGGGGGCGGCCAGCCCCAGCATTTT.